A single sample is the source of the 7 T cell receptor beta chains below, sequenced in a study of beta chain features in type 1 diabetes. Investigators reverse transcribed all isolated RNA, so they sequenced expressed TCRB transcripts. Data came from immunoSEQ multiplex PCR; TCRdb stores just in-frame clones and leaves some out. The sample carries roughly 500,000 clones, approximately 28% recorded once. Sequenced sample: naive CD4+ T cells from blood. These receptor sequences come from a man aged 18-30 years in good health.

The chain joins TRBV30 to TRBJ2-1, with D maybe TRBD1 (5 bases). V was cut by 3 bases and J by 7 bases, with 10 bases left in between. The CDR3 extends over 12 amino acids. Germline V gene data show CDR1 as GTSNPN and CDR2 as SVGIG (reference sequence). CDR3: CAWSDSFNEQFF. The CDR3 bases are TGTGCCTGGAGCGACAGTTTTAATGAGCAGTTCTTC.

The chain couples TRBV5-1 to TRBJ2-1, with a possible D match to TRBD1 (6 bases). This CDR3 region has 14 residues. Germline CDR1 reads SGHRS; CDR2 reads YFSETQ. The ends were cut back, 0 bases at V and 5 bases at J, with 9 bases in the middle. CDR3 loop: CASSLGQEDNEQFF. DNA for the CDR3: TGCGCCAGCAGCTTGGGACAGGAAGACAATGAGCAGTTCTTC. Full variable domain (missing parts from reference TRBV5-1 and TRBJ2-1): KAGVTQTPRYLIKTRGQQVTLSCSPISGHRSVSWYQQTPGQGLQFLFEYFSETQRNKGNFPGRFSGRQFSNSRSEMNVSTLELGDSALYLCASSLGQEDNEQFFGPGTRLTVL.

In its sample, this clone was seen a few times. This sample includes further DNA sequences coding for the same CDR3. The chain links TRBV10-3 to TRBJ2-3, with D unclear. CDR3 length equals 14 residues. In germline, CDR1 is ENHRY, CDR2 SYGVKD. Between the trimmed V and J ends, which lost 2 bases and 0 bases, there was a span of 6 bases. CDR3 loop: CAISEKGSTDTQYF. CDR3 bases: TGTGCCATCAGTGAGAAGGGAAGCACAGATACGCAGTATTTT.

The chain's CDR3 is CASSRPGATNEKLFF. CDR3 sequence (DNA): TGCGCCAGCAGCCGGCCAGGGGCAACTAATGAAAAACTGTTTTTT. The rearrangement uses TRBV4-1 and TRBJ1-4; D may be TRBD1 (6 bases). Germline CDR1 MGHRA, CDR2 YSYEKL. The V and J ends lost 4 bases and 0 bases respectively, with 9 bases between them. This CDR3 has 15 amino acids.

The chain uses TRBV4-1 and TRBJ1-2; D gene unclear. In germline, CDR1 is MGHRA, CDR2 YSYEKL. The ends were cut back, 3 bases at V and 2 bases at J, with 10 bases in the middle. This CDR3 has 14 amino acids. The CDR3 loop is CASSHPGANYGYTF. The DNA of the CDR3 is TGCGCCAGCAGCCACCCGGGAGCGAACTATGGCTACACCTTC.

As regards this clone: The same CDR3 also results from other DNA sequences found in this sample. DNA for the CDR3: TGTGCCAGCAGCTTAGCCGGGAACGAGCAGTTCTTC. Its protein is CASSLAGNEQFF. The genes are TRBV11-3 and TRBJ2-1; D is possibly TRBD2 (5 bases). V was trimmed by 1 base and J by 10 bases, leaving 8 bases between them. There are 12 residues in the CDR3. From germline, CDR1 is SGHNT and CDR2 YENEEA.

The V and J genes are TRBV30 and TRBJ1-2; TRBD1 aligns across 8 bases. Germline V CDR1 and CDR2: GTSNPN, SVGIG (reference sequence). The length of the CDR3 is 12 residues. The J segment lost 6 bases and the V segment lost 4 bases, leaving 4 bases of the junction unmatched. The CDR3 loop reads CAWTRTGNGYTF. DNA of the CDR3: TGTGCCTGGACTCGGACAGGGAATGGCTACACCTTC. Full variable domain (missing parts from reference TRBV30 and TRBJ1-2): SQTIHQWPATLVQPVGSPLSLECTVEGTSNPNLYWYRQAAGRGLQLLFYSVGIGQISSEVPQNLSASRPQDRQFILSSKKLLLSDSGFYLCAWTRTGNGYTFGSGTRLTVV.